This TCR beta chain was sequenced during a study of T-cell reconstitution after alpha-beta-depleted transplantation in children. Unique molecular identifiers featured in how the TCRbeta library was prepared. MiXCR, run by TCRdb on the PCR reads, gives a single entry per CDR3 protein. The table shows about 480,000 distinct CDR3 sequences, with about 12% occurring only once. The clonotype was recovered from a human donor who donated a stem cell graft to a child with combined immunodeficiency. The material was PBMCs from the stem cell graft donor, obtained from the stem cell graft.

The CDR3 here is CASSSPVDTQYF. CDR3 DNA: TGTGCCAGCAGTTCCCCGGTAGATACGCAGTATTTT. V gene TRBV7-9 combines with J gene TRBJ2-3; D ambiguous. This CDR3 contains 12 residues. Per the germline V gene, CDR1 is SEHNR and CDR2 is FQNEAQ (reference sequence). The ends were cut back, 6 bases at V and 5 bases at J, with 9 bases in the middle.